Listed below are T cell receptor beta chains from one sample, sequenced in a study of cytomegalovirus exposure and HLA in healthy donors. The data were produced by immunoSEQ multiplex PCR, yet TCRdb's version contains in-frame clones alone and is incomplete. The sample shows approximately 140,000 clones, around 77% of them seen only once. Sequenced input: PBMCs. The source of these receptors is a woman aged 45-65 years in good health and CMV-seronegative. Each CDR3 is given with its conserved first and last residue. The D gene is left open where the match is weak. Not all rows give a size; the values are once, few, many and, for expanded clones, a class.

D gene	clone size	V gene	J gene	CDR3 protein	CDR3 DNA
TRBD1	-	TRBV7-9	TRBJ1-4	CASSLASGQGFFEKLFF	TGTGCCAGCAGCTTAGCGTCGGGACAGGGGTTTTTTGAAAAACTGTTTTTT
-	once	TRBV6-1	TRBJ1-5	CASSTVRLQPQHF	TGTGCCAGCAGCACCGTCAGGCTGCAGCCCCAGCATTTT
TRBD1	-	TRBV28	TRBJ1-3	CASSRGQGSGNTIYF	TGTGCCAGCAGTAGGGGACAGGGCTCTGGAAACACCATATATTTT
TRBD1	-	TRBV6-6	TRBJ2-7	CASSYRDRGYEQYF	TGTGCCAGCAGTTATAGGGACAGGGGTTACGAGCAGTACTTC
-	-	TRBV28	TRBJ2-7	CASSLLTTPTYEQYF	TGTGCCAGCAGTTTATTGACGACACCTACCTACGAGCAGTACTTC
-	-	TRBV19	TRBJ1-2	CASSAGAKDRYGYTF	TGTGCCAGTAGCGCGGGGGCGAAGGACCGATATGGCTACACCTTC
-	many	TRBV6-4	TRBJ2-2	CASKEGSSGELFF	TGTGCCAGCAAGGAGGGATCATCCGGGGAGCTGTTTTTT
TRBD2	-	TRBV27	TRBJ2-3	CASSASSGSTDTQYF	TGTGCCAGCAGTGCGTCTAGCGGGAGTACAGATACGCAGTATTTT
-	-	TRBV21-1	TRBJ2-5	CASSIIAERGETQYF	TGTGCCAGCAGTATCATAGCGGAAAGAGGAGAGACCCAGTACTTC
TRBD1	-	TRBV27	TRBJ1-2	CASSLSGQGRGYTF	TGTGCCAGCAGTTTATCCGGACAGGGACGGGGCTACACCTTC
-	-	TRBV6-6	TRBJ2-4	CASILKMSGGGNIQYF	TGTGCCAGCATTCTTAAGATGTCCGGTGGAGGAAACATTCAGTACTTC
TRBD2	-	TRBV27	TRBJ2-3	CASSLRGISGRAHTDTQYF	TGTGCCAGCAGTTTAAGGGGCATTAGCGGGAGGGCCCACACAGATACGCAGTATTTT
-	-	TRBV6-1	TRBJ2-5	CASSSRANQETQYF	TGTGCCAGCAGTTCGAGAGCCAATCAAGAGACCCAGTACTTC
-	-	TRBV9	TRBJ1-2	CASNPGPANYGYTF	TGTGCCAGCAATCCAGGGCCCGCTAACTATGGCTACACCTTC
TRBD2	-	TRBV29-1	TRBJ2-1	CSVSTSGRGDEQFF	TGCAGCGTTTCGACTAGCGGGAGAGGGGATGAGCAGTTCTTC
-	-	TRBV28	TRBJ2-2	CASTDRPTGELFF	TGTGCCAGCACGGACAGACCCACCGGGGAGCTGTTTTTT
-	-	TRBV5-1	TRBJ2-1	CASSLQGREQFF	TGCGCCAGCAGCTTACAGGGCCGCGAGCAGTTCTTC
-	once	TRBV5-4	TRBJ2-5	CASSLVDIALTETQYF	TGTGCCAGCAGCTTGGTAGATATCGCGTTGACTGAGACCCAGTACTTC
-	once	TRBV28	TRBJ1-5	CASSFEDQPQHF	TGTGCCAGCAGTTTTGAGGATCAGCCCCAGCATTTT
-	-	TRBV7-2	TRBJ2-1	CASSFEARSHNEQFF	TGTGCCAGCAGCTTCGAAGCAAGATCCCACAATGAGCAGTTCTTC
-	once	TRBV28	TRBJ2-7	CASSLHVKRPGEQYF	TGTGCCAGCAGTTTACATGTCAAGCGCCCGGGGGAGCAGTACTTC
-	once	TRBV30	TRBJ1-1	CAWSRVSRGWETEAFF	TGTGCCTGGAGTCGGGTTTCGCGGGGGTGGGAAACTGAAGCTTTCTTT
-	-	TRBV21-1	TRBJ2-3	CASSNRGRTDTQYF	TGTGCCAGCAGCAACAGGGGCCGCACAGATACGCAGTATTTT
-	-	TRBV6-5	TRBJ1-2	CASSQRGSGYGYTF	TGTGCCAGCAGTCAGAGGGGGTCAGGATATGGCTACACCTTC
TRBD1	few	TRBV27	TRBJ1-1	CASSSQGLNTEAFF	TGTGCCAGCAGTTCACAGGGGTTGAACACTGAAGCTTTCTTT
-	-	TRBV29-1	TRBJ2-7	CSVDARGANKYEQYF	TGCAGCGTTGACGCCCGGGGTGCCAATAAATACGAGCAGTACTTC
-	-	TRBV27	TRBJ2-2	CASSFTRRPTGAGELFF	TGTGCCAGCAGTTTTACCCGGAGGCCCACGGGGGCCGGGGAGCTGTTTTTT
-	-	TRBV18	TRBJ1-1	CASSPEEGLRGTEAFF	TGTGCCAGCTCACCGGAGGAAGGGTTGAGGGGGACTGAAGCTTTCTTT
TRBD1	-	TRBV2	TRBJ1-5	CASAMPGTGVIGSNQPQHF	TGTGCCAGCGCGATGCCCGGGACAGGGGTTATAGGGAGCAATCAGCCCCAGCATTTT
TRBD1	-	TRBV6-5	TRBJ1-3	CASSHRDSYRNTIYF	TGTGCCAGCAGTCACCGGGACAGCTATAGAAACACCATATATTTT
-	-	TRBV7-9	TRBJ2-1	CASSPGLFNEQFF	TGTGCCAGCAGCCCGGGACTCTTTAATGAGCAGTTCTTC
-	-	TRBV6-6	TRBJ1-2	CASSRLRSPEREGYTF	TGTGCCAGCAGTAGATTAAGGAGCCCGGAACGGGAGGGCTACACCTTC
TRBD1	-	TRBV18	TRBJ2-6	CASSLDRTGGRFGANVLTF	TGTGCCAGCTCACTTGACCGGACAGGAGGTCGCTTTGGGGCCAACGTCCTGACTTTC
TRBD2	-	TRBV4-1	TRBJ2-3	CASSHGLAVSTDTQYF	TGCGCCAGCAGCCACGGACTAGCAGTGAGCACAGATACGCAGTATTTT
-	-	TRBV5-5	TRBJ1-1	CASSLSGRFAEAFF	TGTGCCAGCAGCTTGTCAGGGCGTTTCGCTGAAGCTTTCTTT
-	-	TRBV2	TRBJ1-5	CAGERGQDVGNQPQHF	TGTGCCGGAGAGAGGGGACAAGACGTGGGCAATCAGCCCCAGCATTTT
-	few	TRBV4-3	TRBJ1-1	CASSQDPGFRDTEAFF	TGCGCCAGCAGCCAAGATCCAGGGTTCCGGGACACTGAAGCTTTCTTT
-	-	TRBV7-8	TRBJ1-3	CASTPAGSSGNTIYF	TGTGCCAGCACCCCTGCGGGGTCCTCTGGAAACACCATATATTTT
TRBD1	-	TRBV4-1	TRBJ2-2	CASSQEWVRDSYTGELFF	TGCGCCAGCAGCCAAGAATGGGTAAGGGACAGCTACACCGGGGAGCTGTTTTTT
-	few	TRBV28	TRBJ1-1	CASSRTAVRENTEAFF	TGTGCCAGCAGTAGGACAGCTGTTCGCGAGAACACTGAAGCTTTCTTT
-	-	TRBV5-4	TRBJ2-7	CASSLGSGSDYEQYF	TGTGCCAGCAGCTTGGGGTCGGGATCCGACTACGAGCAGTACTTC
-	-	TRBV29-1	TRBJ2-5	CSVEWAQGLETQYF	TGCAGCGTTGAATGGGCACAGGGTTTAGAGACCCAGTACTTC